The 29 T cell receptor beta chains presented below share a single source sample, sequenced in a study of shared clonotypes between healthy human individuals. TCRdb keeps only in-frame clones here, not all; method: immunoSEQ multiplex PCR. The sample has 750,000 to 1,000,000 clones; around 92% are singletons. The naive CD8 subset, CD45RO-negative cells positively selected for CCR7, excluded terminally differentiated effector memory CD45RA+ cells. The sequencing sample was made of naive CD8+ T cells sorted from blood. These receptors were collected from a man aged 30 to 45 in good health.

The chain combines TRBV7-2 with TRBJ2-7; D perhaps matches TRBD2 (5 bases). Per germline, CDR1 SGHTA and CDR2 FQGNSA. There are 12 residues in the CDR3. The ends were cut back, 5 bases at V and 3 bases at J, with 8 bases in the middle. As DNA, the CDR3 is TGTGCCAGCAGCGCCGGGAACTACGAGCAGTACTTC. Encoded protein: CASSAGNYEQYF.

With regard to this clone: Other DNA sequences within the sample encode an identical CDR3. The CDR3 bases are TGTGCCAGCAGCTTAGGGGGGCAGGGAAGCTACGAGCAGTACTTC. Amino acids: CASSLGGQGSYEQYF. The chain couples TRBV7-9 to TRBJ2-7; a possible D gene is TRBD1 (6 bases). This CDR3 has 15 amino acids. Germline V gives CDR1 SEHNR, CDR2 FQNEAQ (reference sequence). The germline V and J ends were trimmed by 1 base and 3 bases, with 13 bases remaining between them.

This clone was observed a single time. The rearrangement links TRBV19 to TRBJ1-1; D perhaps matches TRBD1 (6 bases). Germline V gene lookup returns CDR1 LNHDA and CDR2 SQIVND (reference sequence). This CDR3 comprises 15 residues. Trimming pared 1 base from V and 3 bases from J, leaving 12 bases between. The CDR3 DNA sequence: TGTGCCAGTAGTATAGTACCAGGGGAATACACTGAAGCTTTCTTT. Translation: CASSIVPGEYTEAFF.

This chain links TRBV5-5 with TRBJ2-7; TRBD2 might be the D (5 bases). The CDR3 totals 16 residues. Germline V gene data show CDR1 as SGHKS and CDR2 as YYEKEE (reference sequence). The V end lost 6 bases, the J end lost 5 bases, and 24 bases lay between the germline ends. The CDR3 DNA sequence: TGTGCCAGCAACCCCGTTCGATACGGGGAAACGGACGAGCAGTACTTC. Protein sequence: CASNPVRYGETDEQYF.

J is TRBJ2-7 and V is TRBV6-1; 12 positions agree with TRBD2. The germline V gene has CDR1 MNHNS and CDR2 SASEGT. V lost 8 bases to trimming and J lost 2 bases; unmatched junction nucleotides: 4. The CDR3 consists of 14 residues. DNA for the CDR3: TGTGCCAGCCCATCTAGCGGGAGGGCCTACGAGCAGTACTTC. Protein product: CASPSSGRAYEQYF.

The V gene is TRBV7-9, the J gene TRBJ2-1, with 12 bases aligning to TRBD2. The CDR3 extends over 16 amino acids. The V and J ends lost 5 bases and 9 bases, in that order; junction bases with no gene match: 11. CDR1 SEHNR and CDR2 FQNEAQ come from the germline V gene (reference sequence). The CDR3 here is CASSPGRTSGKGEQFF. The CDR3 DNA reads TGTGCCAGCAGCCCGGGGCGGACTAGCGGGAAGGGTGAGCAGTTCTTC.

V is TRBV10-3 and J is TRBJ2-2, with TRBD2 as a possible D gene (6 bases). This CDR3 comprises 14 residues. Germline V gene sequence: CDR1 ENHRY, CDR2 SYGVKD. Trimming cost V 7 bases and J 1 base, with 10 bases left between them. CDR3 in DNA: TGTGCCATCAATGGCGGGATGAACACCGGGGAGCTGTTTTTT. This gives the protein CAINGGMNTGELFF.

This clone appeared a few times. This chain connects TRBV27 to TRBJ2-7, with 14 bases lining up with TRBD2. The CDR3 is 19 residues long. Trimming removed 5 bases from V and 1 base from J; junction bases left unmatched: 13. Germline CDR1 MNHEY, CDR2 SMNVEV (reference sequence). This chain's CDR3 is CASSLRIPGLAGESYEQYF. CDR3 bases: TGTGCCAGCAGTCTCCGGATCCCGGGACTAGCGGGAGAGTCCTACGAGCAGTACTTC.

CDR3 sequence reads: CASSLEGGAAFF. The CDR3 nucleotides read TGTGCCAGCAGCTTAGAGGGGGGTGCGGCTTTCTTT. J is TRBJ1-1 and V is TRBV7-9; D might be TRBD1 (6 bases). Germline V gene sequence: CDR1 SEHNR, CDR2 FQNEAQ (reference sequence). The germline V and J ends were trimmed by 1 base and 11 bases, with 11 bases remaining between them. The CDR3 has 12 amino acids. The whole variable domain, remainder taken from reference TRBV7-9 and TRBJ1-1, is DTGVSQNPRHKITKRGQNVTFRCDPISEHNRLYWYRQTLGQGPEFLTYFQNEAQLEKSRLLSDRFSAERPKGSFSTLEIQRTEQGDSAMYLCASSLEGGAAFFGQGTRLTVV.

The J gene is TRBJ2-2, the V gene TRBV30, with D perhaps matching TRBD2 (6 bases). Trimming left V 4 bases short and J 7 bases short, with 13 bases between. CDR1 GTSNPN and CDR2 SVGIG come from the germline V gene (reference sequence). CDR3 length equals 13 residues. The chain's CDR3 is CAWTLYSGGELFF. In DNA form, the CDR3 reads TGTGCCTGGACCCTTTATAGCGGCGGGGAGCTGTTTTTT.

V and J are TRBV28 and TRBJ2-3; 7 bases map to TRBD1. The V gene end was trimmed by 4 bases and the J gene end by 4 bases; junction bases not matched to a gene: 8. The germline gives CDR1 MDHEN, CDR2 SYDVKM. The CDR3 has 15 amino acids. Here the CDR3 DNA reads TGTGCCAGCAGTTCAGGGGGTTTTGGTCCAGATACGCAGTATTTT. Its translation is CASSSGGFGPDTQYF.

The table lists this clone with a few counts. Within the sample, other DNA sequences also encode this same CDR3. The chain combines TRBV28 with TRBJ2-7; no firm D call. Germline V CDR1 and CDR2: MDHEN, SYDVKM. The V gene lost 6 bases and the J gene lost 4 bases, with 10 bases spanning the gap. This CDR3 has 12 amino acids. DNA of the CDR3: TGTGCCAGCAGCCCCGCGATTTACGAGCAGTACTTC. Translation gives CASSPAIYEQYF.

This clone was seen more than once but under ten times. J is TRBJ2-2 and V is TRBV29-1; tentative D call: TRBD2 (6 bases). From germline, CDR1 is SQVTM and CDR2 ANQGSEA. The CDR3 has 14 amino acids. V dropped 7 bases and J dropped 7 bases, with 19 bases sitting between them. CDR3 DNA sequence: TGCAGCGCCCAGCGGGCAGATGAGGGCGGGGAGCTGTTTTTT. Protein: CSAQRADEGGELFF.

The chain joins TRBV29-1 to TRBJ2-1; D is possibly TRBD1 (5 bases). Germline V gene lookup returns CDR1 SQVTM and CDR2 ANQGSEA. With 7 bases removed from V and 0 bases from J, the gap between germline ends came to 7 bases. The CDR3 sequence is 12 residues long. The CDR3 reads CSGQGSYNEQFF. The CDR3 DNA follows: TGCAGCGGTCAGGGCTCCTACAATGAGCAGTTCTTC.

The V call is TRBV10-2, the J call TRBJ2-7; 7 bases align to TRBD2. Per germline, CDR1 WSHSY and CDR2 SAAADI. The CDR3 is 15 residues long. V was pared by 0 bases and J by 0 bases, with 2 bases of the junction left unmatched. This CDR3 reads CASSESGGSSYEQYF. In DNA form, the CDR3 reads TGCGCCAGCAGTGAGTCTGGCGGGAGCTCCTACGAGCAGTACTTC.

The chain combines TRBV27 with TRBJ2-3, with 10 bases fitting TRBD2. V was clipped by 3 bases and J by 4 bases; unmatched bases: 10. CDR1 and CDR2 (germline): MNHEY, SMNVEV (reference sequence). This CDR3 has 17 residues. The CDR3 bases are TGTGCCAGCAGTTTGGGGACTAGCGTCACCTTTCCAGATACGCAGTATTTT. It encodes CASSLGTSVTFPDTQYF.

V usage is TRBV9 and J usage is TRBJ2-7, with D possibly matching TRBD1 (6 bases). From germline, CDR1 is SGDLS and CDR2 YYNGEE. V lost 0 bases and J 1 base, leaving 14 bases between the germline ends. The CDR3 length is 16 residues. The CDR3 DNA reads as TGTGCCAGCAGCGTAGGCCAGGGGTATGGTTCCTACGAGCAGTACTTC. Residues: CASSVGQGYGSYEQYF.

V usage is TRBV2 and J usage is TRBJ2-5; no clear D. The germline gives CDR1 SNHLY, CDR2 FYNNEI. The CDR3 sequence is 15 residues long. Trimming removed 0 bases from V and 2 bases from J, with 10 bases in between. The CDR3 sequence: CASSEAGLGQETQYF. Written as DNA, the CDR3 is TGTGCCAGCAGTGAAGCAGGGTTGGGTCAAGAGACCCAGTACTTC.

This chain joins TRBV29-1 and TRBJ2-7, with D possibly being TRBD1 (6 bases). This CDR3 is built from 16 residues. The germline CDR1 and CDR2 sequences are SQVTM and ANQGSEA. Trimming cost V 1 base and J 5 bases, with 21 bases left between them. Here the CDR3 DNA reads TGCAGCGTTGAAGGGCCAGGGGAGACAGGCTACAACGAGCAGTACTTC. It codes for CSVEGPGETGYNEQYF.

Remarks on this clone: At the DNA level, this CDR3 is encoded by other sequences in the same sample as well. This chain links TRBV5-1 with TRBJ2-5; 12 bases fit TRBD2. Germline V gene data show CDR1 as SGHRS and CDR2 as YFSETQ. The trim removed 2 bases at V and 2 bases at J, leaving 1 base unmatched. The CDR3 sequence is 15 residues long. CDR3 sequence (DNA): TGCGCCAGCAGCTTAGGACTAGCGGGACAAGAGACCCAGTACTTC. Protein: CASSLGLAGQETQYF. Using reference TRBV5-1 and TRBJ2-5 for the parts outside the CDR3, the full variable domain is KAGVTQTPRYLIKTRGQQVTLSCSPISGHRSVSWYQQTPGQGLQFLFEYFSETQRNKGNFPGRFSGRQFSNSRSEMNVSTLELGDSALYLCASSLGLAGQETQYFGPGTRLLVL.

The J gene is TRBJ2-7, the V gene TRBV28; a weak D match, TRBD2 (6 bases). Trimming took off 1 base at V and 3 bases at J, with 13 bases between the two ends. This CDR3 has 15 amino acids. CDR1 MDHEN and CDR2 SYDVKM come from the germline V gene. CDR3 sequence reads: CASSLSLGSGYEQYF. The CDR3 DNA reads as TGTGCCAGCAGTTTATCCCTGGGTAGCGGCTACGAGCAGTACTTC.

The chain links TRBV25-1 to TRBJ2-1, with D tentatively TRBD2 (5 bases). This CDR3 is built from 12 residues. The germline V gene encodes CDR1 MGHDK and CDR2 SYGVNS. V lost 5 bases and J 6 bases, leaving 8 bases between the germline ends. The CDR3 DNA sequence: TGTGCCAGCAGTCGAGAGGGCAATGAGCAGTTCTTC. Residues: CASSREGNEQFF.

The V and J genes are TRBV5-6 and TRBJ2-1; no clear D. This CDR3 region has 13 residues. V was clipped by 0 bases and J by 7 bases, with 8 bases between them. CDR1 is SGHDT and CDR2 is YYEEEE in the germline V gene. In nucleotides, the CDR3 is TGTGCCAGCAGCTTGGGATACGGGAATGAGCAGTTCTTC. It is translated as CASSLGYGNEQFF.

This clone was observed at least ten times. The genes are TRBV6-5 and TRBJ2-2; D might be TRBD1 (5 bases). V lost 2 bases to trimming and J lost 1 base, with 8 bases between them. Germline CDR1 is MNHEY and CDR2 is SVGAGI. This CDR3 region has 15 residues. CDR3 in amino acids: CASSYLTGNTGELFF. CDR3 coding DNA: TGTGCCAGCAGTTACCTTACAGGGAACACCGGGGAGCTGTTTTTT.

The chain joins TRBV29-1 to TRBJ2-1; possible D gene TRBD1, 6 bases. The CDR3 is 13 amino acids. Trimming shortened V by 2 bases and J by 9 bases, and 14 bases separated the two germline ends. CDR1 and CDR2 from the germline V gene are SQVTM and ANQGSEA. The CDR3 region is CSVEPTDSSEQFF. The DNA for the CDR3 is TGCAGCGTTGAACCGACGGACAGTTCTGAGCAGTTCTTC.

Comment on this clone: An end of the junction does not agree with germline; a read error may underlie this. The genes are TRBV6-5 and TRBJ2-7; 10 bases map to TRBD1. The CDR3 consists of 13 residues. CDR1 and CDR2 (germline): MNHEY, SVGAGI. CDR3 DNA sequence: TGTGTCAGCAGTAACCCGGGACAGGGGGAGCAGTACTTC. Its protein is CVSSNPGQGEQYF.

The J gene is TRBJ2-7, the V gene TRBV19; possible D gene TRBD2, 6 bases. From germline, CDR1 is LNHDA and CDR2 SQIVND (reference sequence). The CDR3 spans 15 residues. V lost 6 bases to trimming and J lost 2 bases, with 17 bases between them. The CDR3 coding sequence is TGTGCCAGTAGCATACTACGGGGGTCCACCTACGAGCAGTACTTC. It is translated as CASSILRGSTYEQYF.

The CDR3 region has the DNA TGCAGCGTGAGGGGCATGGGGATCTACGAGCAGTACTTC. Its protein is CSVRGMGIYEQYF. The chain couples TRBV29-1 to TRBJ2-7; tentatively, D is TRBD1 or TRBD2 (5 bases each). The length of the CDR3 is 13 residues. V shed 6 bases and J shed 3 bases, with 15 bases lying between them. The germline gives CDR1 SQVTM, CDR2 ANQGSEA.

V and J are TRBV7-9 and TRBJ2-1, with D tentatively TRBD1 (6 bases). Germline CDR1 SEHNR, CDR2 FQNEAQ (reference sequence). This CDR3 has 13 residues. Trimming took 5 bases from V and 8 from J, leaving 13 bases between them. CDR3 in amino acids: CASSQPGDDEQFF. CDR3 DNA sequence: TGTGCCAGCAGCCAGCCAGGGGACGATGAGCAGTTCTTC.